This T cell receptor (beta chain) was retrieved from a study of blood T cells in healthy people across ages. Study results and caveats: In long-lived donors, naive CD4+ cell counts and diversity exceeded those of aged donors.

This clonotype came up a few times. What it recognizes is unknown. The second PCR ran about 6 to 11 cycles with a sample-barcoded 5' primer and J-beta primers. TCRdb independently ran MiXCR on the 5' RACE reads; one entry per CDR3 protein. This sample has roughly 1,100,000 distinct CDR3 sequences; approximately 25% occur once, and the top ten carry approximately 0.79%. The V end lost 3 bases, the J end lost 8 bases, and 22 bases lay between the germline ends. The CDR3 is 17 residues long. The V gene's germline CDR1 is LGHNT and CDR2 FRNRAP. This sample was also put to use in a study of T cells of mothers and their children. That source reports: The study recruited three healthy Caucasian mothers and their six children as donors. cDNA synthesis used all extracted RNA, roughly 1.6 ug per 15 ul.

Sequencing was done on a sample of blood. This chain joins TRBV12-5 and TRBJ2-2; D perhaps matches TRBD2 (5 bases). The source is a girl aged 2 to 9 in good health. CDR3 amino acids: CASGFPYEGAAGGELFF. CDR3 sequence (DNA): TGTGCTAGTGGTTTTCCGTATGAGGGAGCTGCCGGGGGGGAGCTGTTTTTT.